This T cell receptor (beta chain) was profiled in a study of Tregs in tolerant kidney transplant recipients. Using immunoSEQ multiplex PCR, the repertoire was profiled, and TCRdb retains in-frame clones only, with some absent. The sample comprises 75,000 to 80,000 clones, around 93% of which are singletons, and about 0.34% rests with the top ten. The V and J ends lost 3 bases and 6 bases respectively, with 18 bases between them. CDR3 length equals 16 residues. CDR1 and CDR2 from the germline V gene are GTSNPN and SVGIG (reference sequence). The sample was Tregs from blood, taken before the transplant. This TCR came from a human donor who received a combined kidney and bone marrow transplant. The chain couples TRBV30 to TRBJ1-6; D possibly corresponds to TRBD1 (6 bases). The CDR3 DNA reads as TGTGCCTGGAGGAGACCGGGGACAAGCATTAATTCACCCCTCCACTTT. It specifies CAWRRPGTSINSPLHF.